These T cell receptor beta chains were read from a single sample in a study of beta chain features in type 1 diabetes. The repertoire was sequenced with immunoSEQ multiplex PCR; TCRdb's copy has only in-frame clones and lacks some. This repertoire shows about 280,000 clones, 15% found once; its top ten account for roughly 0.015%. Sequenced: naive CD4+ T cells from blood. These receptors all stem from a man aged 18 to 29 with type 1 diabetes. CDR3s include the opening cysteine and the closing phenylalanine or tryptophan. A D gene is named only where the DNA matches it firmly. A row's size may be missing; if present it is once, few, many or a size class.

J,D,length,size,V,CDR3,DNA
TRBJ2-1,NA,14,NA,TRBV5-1,CASSPLALGNEQFF,TGCGCCAGCAGCCCCCTAGCTTTGGGGAATGAGCAGTTCTTC
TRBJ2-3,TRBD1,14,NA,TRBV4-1,CASGGTGSTDTQYF,TGCGCCAGCGGAGGGACAGGAAGCACAGATACGCAGTATTTT
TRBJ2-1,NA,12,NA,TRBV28,CASSLLGFEQFF,TGTGCCAGCAGTTTATTGGGCTTCGAGCAGTTCTTC
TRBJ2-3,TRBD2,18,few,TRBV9,CASSVGLAGTPSTDTQYF,TGTGCCAGCAGCGTAGGACTAGCGGGGACCCCAAGCACAGATACGCAGTATTTT
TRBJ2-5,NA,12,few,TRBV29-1,CSVDLQGETQYF,TGCAGCGTTGACCTTCAGGGAGAGACCCAGTACTTC
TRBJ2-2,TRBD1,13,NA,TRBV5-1,CASSPQGAGELFF,TGCGCCAGCAGCCCACAGGGGGCCGGGGAGCTGTTTTTT
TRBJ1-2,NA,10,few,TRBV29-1,CSVASGVVCF,TGCAGCGTTGCTTCCGGGGTCGTCTGCTTC
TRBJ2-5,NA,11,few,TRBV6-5,CASSSQETQYF,TGTGCCAGCAGTTCTCAAGAGACCCAGTACTTC
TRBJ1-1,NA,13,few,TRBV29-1,CSVALDPTGGAFF,TGCAGCGTTGCCCTAGACCCGACGGGTGGAGCTTTCTTT
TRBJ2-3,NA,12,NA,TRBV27,CASRSGADTQYF,TGTGCCAGCAGATCAGGGGCAGATACGCAGTATTTT
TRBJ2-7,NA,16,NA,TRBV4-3,CASSQIVRGGTYEQYF,TGCGCCAGCAGCCAAATCGTAAGGGGGGGAACTTACGAGCAGTACTTC
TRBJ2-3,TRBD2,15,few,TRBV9,CASSERGSSTDTQYF,TGTGCCAGCAGCGAGCGGGGGTCCAGCACAGATACGCAGTATTTT
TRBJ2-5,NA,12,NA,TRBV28,CASSLRRETQYF,TGTGCCAGCAGTCTGAGGCGAGAGACCCAGTACTTC
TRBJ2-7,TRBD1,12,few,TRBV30,CAWTTGGHEQYF,TGTGCCTGGACAACAGGGGGCCACGAGCAGTACTTC
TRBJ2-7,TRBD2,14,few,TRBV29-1,CSVAGLAGSGEQYF,TGCAGCGTTGCGGGACTAGCGGGATCGGGCGAGCAGTACTTC
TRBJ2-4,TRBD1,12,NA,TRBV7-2,CASDTGGFIQYF,TGTGCCAGCGATACAGGGGGCTTCATTCAGTACTTC
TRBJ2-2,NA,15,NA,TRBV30,CAWYLKEGFRAELFF,TGTGCCTGGTATCTCAAGGAGGGCTTTCGCGCGGAGCTGTTTTTT
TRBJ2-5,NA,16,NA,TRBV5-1,CASSLGLRGSQETQYF,TGCGCCAGCAGCTTGGGGCTTAGGGGTTCCCAAGAGACCCAGTACTTC
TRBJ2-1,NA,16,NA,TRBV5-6,CASSLAPLAADGEQFF,TGTGCCAGCAGCTTGGCGCCTCTAGCTGCCGATGGTGAGCAGTTCTTC
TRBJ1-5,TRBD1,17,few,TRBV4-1,CASSQGSGGSLHQPQHF,TGCGCCAGCAGCCAAGGATCAGGGGGCAGTCTACATCAGCCCCAGCATTTT
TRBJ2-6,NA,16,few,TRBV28,CASSPQGGTGANVLTF,TGTGCCAGCAGTCCACAGGGGGGGACTGGGGCCAACGTCCTGACTTTC
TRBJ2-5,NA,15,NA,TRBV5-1,CASKAGAGEQETQYF,TGCGCCAGCAAGGCGGGGGCGGGGGAACAAGAGACCCAGTACTTC
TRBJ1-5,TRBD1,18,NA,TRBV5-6,CASSSGQGAFRGNQPQHF,TGTGCCAGCAGCTCCGGACAGGGGGCTTTCAGGGGGAATCAGCCCCAGCATTTT
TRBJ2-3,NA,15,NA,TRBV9,CASSVEGVSTDTQYF,TGTGCCAGCAGCGTAGAGGGGGTTAGCACAGATACGCAGTATTTT
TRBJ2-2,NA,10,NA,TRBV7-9,CASTAGELFF,TGTGCCAGCACGGCCGGGGAGCTGTTTTTT
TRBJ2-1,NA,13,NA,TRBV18,CASSPPSRDEQFF,TGTGCCAGCTCACCACCCTCCAGGGATGAGCAGTTCTTC
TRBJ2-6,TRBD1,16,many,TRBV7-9,CAVRQGTSSGANVLTF,TGTGCCGTACGACAGGGTACAAGCTCTGGGGCCAACGTCCTGACTTTC
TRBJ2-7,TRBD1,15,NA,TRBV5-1,CASSYRQGVTYEQYF,TGCGCCAGCAGCTACAGACAGGGGGTGACCTACGAGCAGTACTTC
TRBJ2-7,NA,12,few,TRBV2,CASRGDFYEQYF,TGTGCCAGCAGAGGGGACTTCTACGAGCAGTACTTC
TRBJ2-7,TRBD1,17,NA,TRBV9,CASSVDPGTGLFHEQYF,TGTGCCAGCAGCGTCGATCCCGGGACAGGGCTTTTCCACGAGCAGTACTTC
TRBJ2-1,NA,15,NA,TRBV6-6,CASLRRVGAYNEQFF,TGTGCCAGCCTCCGGAGGGTTGGGGCCTACAATGAGCAGTTCTTC
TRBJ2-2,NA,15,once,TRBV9,CASSVDREGPGELFF,TGTGCCAGCAGCGTAGATCGTGAGGGCCCCGGGGAGCTGTTTTTT
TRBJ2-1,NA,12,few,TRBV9,CASSVEGHEQFF,TGTGCCAGCAGCGTAGAGGGGCATGAGCAGTTCTTC
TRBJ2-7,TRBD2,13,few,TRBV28,CASSLTREGNRDF,TGTGCCAGCAGTTTAACGCGGGAGGGCAACCGAGACTTC
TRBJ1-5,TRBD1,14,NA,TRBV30,CAWSHQGGNQPQHF,TGTGCCTGGAGTCACCAGGGGGGCAATCAGCCCCAGCATTTT
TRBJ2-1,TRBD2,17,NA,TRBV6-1,CASSEVPGLAGGDEQFF,TGTGCCAGCAGTGAGGTCCCGGGACTAGCGGGGGGCGATGAGCAGTTCTTC
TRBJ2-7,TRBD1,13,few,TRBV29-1,CSVEGTGAYEQYF,TGCAGCGTTGAAGGGACAGGTGCCTACGAGCAGTACTTC
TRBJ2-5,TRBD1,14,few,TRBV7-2,CASSPTGVQETQYF,TGTGCCAGCAGCCCGACAGGGGTTCAAGAGACCCAGTACTTC
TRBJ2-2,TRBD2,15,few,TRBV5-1,CASTKLAGNTGELFF,TGCGCCAGCACGAAACTAGCGGGGAACACCGGGGAGCTGTTTTTT
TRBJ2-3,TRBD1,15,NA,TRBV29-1,CSGAEGQGVADTQYF,TGCAGCGGTGCCGAGGGACAGGGGGTAGCAGATACGCAGTATTTT
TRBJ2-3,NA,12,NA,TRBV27,CASSSFTDTQYF,TGTGCCAGCAGTTCCTTCACAGATACGCAGTATTTT
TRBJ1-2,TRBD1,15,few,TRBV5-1,CASSLDDRGRGGYTF,TGCGCCAGCAGCTTAGATGACAGGGGGCGCGGCGGCTACACCTTC
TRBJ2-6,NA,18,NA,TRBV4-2,CASSQDLQAVSGANVLTF,TGTGCCAGCAGCCAAGATCTACAGGCTGTCTCTGGGGCCAACGTCCTGACTTTC
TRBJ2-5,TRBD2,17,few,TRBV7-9,CASSLLWNGRARETQYF,TGTGCCAGCAGCTTACTTTGGAACGGGAGGGCCAGAGAGACCCAGTACTTC
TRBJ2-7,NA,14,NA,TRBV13,CASSSHPGTYEQYF,TGTGCCAGCAGCTCCCACCCCGGGACCTACGAGCAGTACTTC
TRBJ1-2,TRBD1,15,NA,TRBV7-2,CASSRQGGIDYGYTF,TGTGCCAGCAGCCGCCAGGGGGGAATTGACTATGGCTACACCTTC
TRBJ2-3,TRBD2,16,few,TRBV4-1,CASSYPGREVTDTQYF,TGCGCCAGCAGCTATCCGGGACGGGAGGTCACAGATACGCAGTATTTT
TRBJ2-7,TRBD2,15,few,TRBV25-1,CASEELAGGPYEQYF,TGTGCCAGCGAGGAACTAGCGGGAGGGCCCTACGAGCAGTACTTC
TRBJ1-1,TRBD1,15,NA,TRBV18,CASSLQGAWGTEAFF,TGTGCCAGCTCACTTCAGGGGGCGTGGGGAACTGAAGCTTTCTTT
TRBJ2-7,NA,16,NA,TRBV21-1,CASSKALEGQLYEQYF,TGTGCCAGCAGCAAAGCCCTCGAGGGACAGCTCTACGAGCAGTACTTC
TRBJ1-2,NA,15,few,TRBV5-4,CASSSWTERNYGYTF,TGTGCCAGCAGCTCCTGGACAGAGAGAAACTATGGCTACACCTTC
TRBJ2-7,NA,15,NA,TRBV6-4,CASSPSAMLASEQYF,TGTGCCAGCAGCCCTAGTGCTATGCTAGCGAGCGAGCAGTACTTC